These 24 T cell receptor beta chains were all obtained from the same sample, sequenced in a study of blood T cell repertoires in COVID-19. Here immunoSEQ multiplex PCR was the method, and the copy in TCRdb shows in-frame clones only, minus some. The table lists around 190,000 clones, more than 85% of them singletons. The material sequenced was peripheral blood. These receptors came from a young man with acute or convalescent COVID-19.

The gene calls are TRBV6-2 or TRBV6-3 and TRBJ2-1; 9 bases fit TRBD2. The CDR3 runs 15 residues. The trim removed 6 bases at V and 9 bases at J, leaving 12 bases unmatched. The V gene's germline CDR1 is MNHEY and CDR2 SVGEGT. As DNA, the CDR3 is TGTGCCAGCAGCAAGGTTTTTAGCGGGAGCCCTGAGCAGTTCTTC. This encodes CASSKVFSGSPEQFF.

This clone came up once. The chain couples TRBV2 to TRBJ2-5; 12 bases match TRBD2. The CDR3 totals 14 residues. V lost 4 bases, J lost 8 bases, and 5 bases stayed unmatched. Germline-derived CDR1 and CDR2 are SNHLY and FYNNEI. The chain's CDR3 is CASSGTSGESTQYF. CDR3 nucleotide sequence: TGTGCCAGCAGTGGGACTAGCGGGGAGAGTACCCAGTACTTC.

This chain joins TRBV19 and TRBJ1-4, with D possibly being TRBD1 (5 bases). The CDR3 has 15 amino acids. Between the trimmed V and J ends, which lost 9 bases and 4 bases, there was a span of 18 bases. CDR1 is LNHDA, CDR2 SQIVND, per germline (reference sequence). This chain's CDR3 is CAREPYRDCNEKLFF. The CDR3 DNA sequence: TGTGCCAGGGAACCTTACCGGGACTGTAATGAAAAACTGTTTTTT.

The V and J genes are TRBV9 and TRBJ2-3, with D tentatively TRBD2 (7 bases). Looked up from germline, CDR1 is SGDLS and CDR2 is YYNGEE. V lost 4 bases, J lost 0 bases, and 21 bases lay in between. This CDR3 is 18 amino acids long. CDR3 in DNA: TGTGCCAGCAGCCGCCTAGGGGGGGTTTCAACGAGCACAGATACGCAGTATTTT. Translation: CASSRLGGVSTSTDTQYF.

V usage is TRBV6-2 or TRBV6-3 and J usage is TRBJ1-3; D is unresolved. V lost 5 bases and J lost 0, with 11 bases in between. The CDR3 runs to 15 residues. Looked up from germline, CDR1 is MNHEY and CDR2 is SVGEGT. The CDR3 is CASSGHGSSGNTIYF. CDR3 DNA: TGTGCCAGCAGTGGCCACGGGAGCTCTGGAAACACCATATATTTT.

This clone was observed once. V gene TRBV5-6 combines with J gene TRBJ2-6; D is possibly TRBD1 (6 bases). V shed 3 bases and J shed 0 bases, with 10 bases lying between them. CDR3 length: 16 residues. The V gene's germline CDR1 is SGHDT and CDR2 YYEEEE. CDR3 DNA: TGTGCCAGCAGCTGGGACATGGGCTCTGGGGCCAACGTCCTGACTTTC. Its protein product is CASSWDMGSGANVLTF.

This sequence joins TRBV6-6 and TRBJ2-1, with a tentative D call TRBD1 (5 bases). Germline V CDR1 and CDR2: MNHNY, SVGAGI (reference sequence). CDR3 size: 12 residues. Trimming removed 8 bases at V and 6 bases at J, with 11 bases between. The CDR3 spells CASGASFNEQFF. In nucleotides, the CDR3 is TGTGCCAGCGGGGCTTCTTTCAATGAGCAGTTCTTC.

This CDR3 is CASTSVAGGIDEQFF. CDR3 in DNA: TGTGCCAGCACATCAGTAGCGGGAGGGATAGATGAGCAGTTCTTC. The V gene is TRBV6-4, the J gene TRBJ2-1; the match to TRBD2 covers 11 bases. The trim removed 7 bases at V and 8 bases at J, leaving 10 bases unmatched. CDR1 is MRHNA and CDR2 is SNTAGT in the germline V gene. The CDR3 loop spans 15 amino acids.

This chain connects TRBV6-1 to TRBJ1-2; tentative D call: TRBD1 (6 bases). Germline V gene sequence: CDR1 MNHNS, CDR2 SASEGT. Deletions cut 2 bases from V and 6 bases from J, with 10 bases between. The CDR3 covers 13 residues. The CDR3 coding sequence is TGTGCCAGCAGTGAAACAGGGATGGATGGCTACACCTTC. It translates to CASSETGMDGYTF.

The genes are TRBV6-2 or TRBV6-3 and TRBJ2-1; 13 nucleotides match TRBD2. The V segment lost 2 bases and the J segment 10 bases; nucleotides outside the gene matches: 5. Germline V lookup: CDR1 MNHEY, CDR2 SVGEGT. This CDR3 comprises 15 residues. The DNA for the CDR3 is TGTGCCAGCAGTTACGAGGGACTAGCGGGGCTCGAGCAGTTCTTC. It is translated as CASSYEGLAGLEQFF.

The rearrangement uses TRBV11-3 and TRBJ1-1; 8 bases are shared with TRBD1. CDR1 is SGHNT and CDR2 is YENEEA in the germline V gene. Trimming removed 1 base from V and 4 bases from J; junction bases left unmatched: 2. This CDR3 contains 14 residues. The CDR3 nucleotides read TGTGCCAGCAGCTTAGGGCAGGGGGCCACTGAAGCTTTCTTT. Its translation: CASSLGQGATEAFF.

This rearrangement joins TRBV5-1 to TRBJ2-4; TRBD1 matches at 7 bases. CDR3 length: 13 residues. V shed 4 bases and J 4 bases; nucleotides not matched to a gene: 2. Per germline, CDR1 SGHRS and CDR2 YFSETQ. The DNA of the CDR3 is TGCGCCAGCAGCAGGGACAGTAAAAACATTCAGTACTTC. Translation gives CASSRDSKNIQYF.

The J gene is TRBJ1-5, the V gene TRBV11-2; D uncertain. Trimming left V 2 bases short and J 4 bases short, with 6 bases between. Per germline, CDR1 SGHAT and CDR2 FQNNGV. The CDR3 is 13 amino acids. The CDR3 spells CASSLWLNQPQHF. CDR3 nucleotides: TGTGCCAGCAGCTTATGGCTTAATCAGCCCCAGCATTTT.

CDR3 region: CASSPRLQGNYGYTF. The CDR3 DNA sequence: TGCGCCAGCAGCCCTCGATTACAGGGCAACTATGGCTACACCTTC. The chain employs TRBV4-1 and TRBJ1-2, with D possibly TRBD1 on 6 matching bases. CDR3 length equals 15 residues. V was clipped by 4 bases and J by 2 bases, with 14 bases between them. Germline loops: CDR1 MGHRA, CDR2 YSYEKL.

The chain recombines TRBV6-5 with TRBJ1-2, with 10 nucleotides matching TRBD1. The V and J ends lost 7 bases and 8 bases, in that order; junction bases with no gene match: 7. Germline assignment: CDR1 MNHEY and CDR2 SVGAGI. The CDR3 has 13 amino acids. The CDR3 sequence: CASTPGQGRGYTF. Written as DNA, the CDR3 is TGTGCCAGCACCCCGGGACAGGGGCGAGGCTACACCTTC.

The chain employs TRBV4-1 and TRBJ2-3; D perhaps matches TRBD2 (6 bases). This CDR3 has 16 residues. V was cut by 3 bases and J by 2 bases, with 15 bases left in between. Looked up from germline, CDR1 is MGHRA and CDR2 is YSYEKL. The CDR3 coding sequence is TGCGCCAGCAGCCACAGACTAGTTTCCAACACAGATACGCAGTATTTT. Translating it yields CASSHRLVSNTDTQYF.

The chain is built from TRBV9 and TRBJ2-3, with 10 bases identical to TRBD2. V lost 0 bases, J lost 3 bases, and 10 bases stayed unmatched. The CDR3 contains 18 residues. In germline, CDR1 is SGDLS, CDR2 YYNGEE. In DNA form, the CDR3 reads TGTGCCAGCAGCGTAGACGGTCGGAGCGGGGGGGCGACAGATACGCAGTATTTT. Translating gives CASSVDGRSGGATDTQYF.

The chain joins TRBV15 to TRBJ2-5; D perhaps matches TRBD1 (6 bases). The germline CDR1 and CDR2 sequences are LNHNV and YYDKDF (reference sequence). The V end was cut by 0 bases, the J end by 5 bases, with 7 bases between. CDR3 length: 13 amino acids. The CDR3: CATSREQGETQYF. In DNA, the CDR3 is TGTGCCACCAGCAGAGAACAGGGCGAGACCCAGTACTTC.

The chain recombines TRBV7-9 with TRBJ2-3, with TRBD2 matching over 7 bases. Trimming took 2 bases from V and 2 from J; bases not matched to a gene: 7. Germline values: CDR1 SEHNR, CDR2 FQNEAQ (reference sequence). The CDR3 loop spans 16 amino acids. Here the CDR3 reads CASSLSAGPSTDTQYF. The CDR3 DNA follows: TGTGCCAGCAGCTTATCAGCGGGGCCTTCCACAGATACGCAGTATTTT.

The chain carries TRBV18 and TRBJ2-3, with 8 bases lining up with TRBD2. Trimming removed 3 bases from V and 0 bases from J; junction bases left unmatched: 5. CDR1 and CDR2 from the germline V gene are KGHSH and LQKENI. The CDR3 extends over 16 amino acids. The CDR3 DNA follows: TGTGCCAGCTCACCCGTAGCGGGGCAGAGCACAGATACGCAGTATTTT. Its translation is CASSPVAGQSTDTQYF.

J is TRBJ1-1 and V is TRBV29-1; no clear D. With 7 bases removed from V and 5 bases from J, the gap between germline ends came to 20 bases. Germline V gene lookup returns CDR1 SQVTM and CDR2 ANQGSEA. This CDR3 region has 14 residues. The CDR3 DNA follows: TGCAGCGCTGAGGAGGGTTGGCGGGCAACTGAAGCTTTCTTT. Translation: CSAEEGWRATEAFF.

The rearrangement links TRBV6-4 to TRBJ1-2, with TRBD1 identical over 8 bases. Germline lookup yields CDR1 MRHNA and CDR2 SNTAGT. V lost 0 bases, J lost 2 bases, and 17 bases stayed unmatched. CDR3 size: 20 residues. The chain's CDR3 is CASSDSSYRAGGLVNYGYTF. The CDR3 DNA follows: TGTGCCAGCAGTGACTCGAGTTATCGGGCAGGGGGCCTCGTAAACTATGGCTACACCTTC.

J is TRBJ1-1 and V is TRBV11-2, with a tentative D call TRBD1 (5 bases). Trimming left V 2 bases short and J 1 base short, with 17 bases between. The CDR3 totals 17 residues. Looked up from germline, CDR1 is SGHAT and CDR2 is FQNNGV. The DNA for the CDR3 is TGTGCCAGCAGCTTATCTCCTGGGGCCCAGCCGAACACTGAAGCTTTCTTT. The encoded protein is CASSLSPGAQPNTEAFF.

The V call is TRBV5-5, the J call TRBJ1-6; D may be TRBD1 (6 bases). Germline V gene lookup returns CDR1 SGHKS and CDR2 YYEKEE (reference sequence). Between the trimmed V and J ends, which lost 3 bases and 10 bases, there was a span of 17 bases. This CDR3 has 15 amino acids. The CDR3 is CASSSEDRLGSPLHF. The CDR3 bases are TGTGCCAGCAGCTCTGAAGACAGGCTAGGGTCACCCCTCCACTTT.